The 27 T cell receptor beta chains below were found in one sample sequenced in a study of early T cells in non-severe SARS-CoV-2 infection. One entry per CDR3 protein results from TCRdb running MiXCR on the 5' RACE reads. The table includes approximately 67,000 distinct CDR3 sequences, roughly 9.1% detected once. Sequencing was performed on whole blood. The receptors derive from an adult who was a healthcare worker with PCR-confirmed SARS-CoV-2 infection or an uninfected control (not recorded which).

The chain has TRBV6-1 and TRBJ2-1, with 10 bases aligning to TRBD1. The CDR3 is 16 residues long. Germline V lookup: CDR1 MNHNS, CDR2 SASEGT. The CDR3 bases are TGTGCTTCCAGGCGGGACAGGGGACAGCCTTACAATGAGCAGTTCTTC. Translating it yields CASRRDRGQPYNEQFF.

This clonotype came up a few times. The chain links TRBV2 to TRBJ2-4, with TRBD2 matching over 10 bases. The length of the CDR3 is 13 residues. The germline gives CDR1 SNHLY, CDR2 FYNNEI. V was clipped by 7 bases and J by 8 bases; unmatched bases: 5. As DNA, the CDR3 is TGTGCCAGCATTGGTGGGACTAGCGACATTCAGTACTTC. It encodes CASIGGTSDIQYF.

The chain has TRBV6-2 or TRBV6-3 and TRBJ2-1; 7 nucleotides agree with TRBD2. The V gene end was trimmed by 3 bases and the J gene end by 3 bases; junction bases not matched to a gene: 8. The CDR3 is made up of 16 amino acids. The V gene's germline CDR1 is MNHEY and CDR2 SVGEGT. CDR3 nucleotides: TGTGCCAGCAGTTATTGGGGCGGGAGCTTCTACAATGAGCAGTTCTTC. It encodes CASSYWGGSFYNEQFF.

This clonotype has more than one count but fewer than ten. This chain links TRBV10-1 with TRBJ2-3, with TRBD2 matching over 7 bases. The CDR3 runs to 12 residues. CDR1 is WNHNN, CDR2 SYGVQD, per germline (reference sequence). V trimming: 8 bases; J trimming: 6 bases; junction bases outside the gene matches: 5. CDR3 sequence (DNA): TGCGCCAGCGGACTAGGAGGGGATACGCAGTATTTT. Protein: CASGLGGDTQYF.

The table lists this clonotype with many counts. The chain carries TRBV2 and TRBJ2-7, with TRBD2 identical over 9 bases. V lost 2 bases to trimming and J lost 2 bases; unmatched junction nucleotides: 4. Germline CDR1 SNHLY, CDR2 FYNNEI. The CDR3 sequence is 15 residues long. CDR3 in amino acids: CASSELTSGTYEQYF. In nucleotides, the CDR3 is TGTGCCAGCAGTGAACTGACTAGCGGAACCTACGAGCAGTACTTC.

This clonotype occurred many times. The chain is built from TRBV5-1 and TRBJ2-7, with 11 bases identical to TRBD1. V lost 4 bases, J lost 7 bases, and 7 bases stayed unmatched. This CDR3 has 14 amino acids. Looked up from germline, CDR1 is SGHRS and CDR2 is YFSETQ. The CDR3 nucleotides read TGCGCCAGCAGCCGCGGACAGGGGGCTCGGGAGCAGTACTTC. Translated: CASSRGQGAREQYF.

The rearrangement uses TRBV3-1 and TRBJ2-5; D gene unclear. The V gene lost 4 bases and the J gene lost 5 bases, with 14 bases spanning the gap. Germline CDR1 LGHDT, CDR2 YNNKEL (reference sequence). The CDR3 consists of 14 residues. CDR3 sequence: CASSPGPTLETQYF. The CDR3 DNA reads as TGTGCCAGCAGCCCCGGACCGACCCTCGAGACCCAGTACTTC.

This chain links TRBV12-3 or TRBV12-4 with TRBJ2-2; D is ambiguous. The CDR3 runs to 14 residues. With 2 bases removed from V and 3 bases from J, the gap between germline ends came to 7 bases. The CDR3 sequence is CASSLTQYTGELFF. The CDR3 DNA reads as TGTGCCAGCAGTTTAACCCAGTACACCGGGGAGCTGTTTTTT.

The sample holds many counts of this clonotype. This chain uses TRBV30 with TRBJ2-1; 10 bases align to TRBD2. Unmatched junction bases numbered 5, after V lost 0 bases and J lost 0 bases. Germline CDR1 GTSNPN, CDR2 SVGIG (reference sequence). This CDR3 is 17 amino acids long. CDR3 protein: CAWSVLAGTNSYNEQFF. The CDR3, as DNA: TGTGCCTGGAGTGTACTAGCGGGAACGAACTCCTACAATGAGCAGTTCTTC. The variable domain in full, with the rest retrieved from reference TRBV30 and TRBJ2-1, is SQTIHQWPATLVQPVGSPLSLECTVEGTSNPNLYWYRQAAGRGLQLLFYSVGIGQISSEVPQNLSASRPQDRQFILSSKKLLLSDSGFYLCAWSVLAGTNSYNEQFFGPGTRLTVL.

This clonotype showed up many times. The V and J genes are TRBV6-2 or TRBV6-3 and TRBJ2-1; the match to TRBD2 covers 9 bases. CDR3 length: 13 amino acids. Per the germline V gene, CDR1 is MNHEY and CDR2 is SVGEGT. Trimming removed 8 bases from V and 3 bases from J; junction bases left unmatched: 2. Written as DNA, the CDR3 is TGTGCCAGCGGGCGGGAGGGCTACAATGAGCAGTTCTTC. It specifies CASGREGYNEQFF.

The chain links TRBV15 to TRBJ1-3; D perhaps matches TRBD1 (5 bases). Germline V gene sequence: CDR1 LNHNV, CDR2 YYDKDF (reference sequence). The V and J ends lost 1 base and 4 bases respectively, with 14 bases between them. The CDR3 is made up of 16 amino acids. The CDR3 loop is CATSRGVRVGGNTIYF. As DNA, the CDR3 is TGTGCCACCAGCAGAGGGGTCAGGGTCGGAGGAAACACCATATATTTT.

The CDR3 bases are TGTGCCAGCAGCTTCCACCGACGGGATTATTCAACTAATGAAAAACTGTTTTTT. This encodes CASSFHRRDYSTNEKLFF. The chain carries TRBV11-2 and TRBJ1-4; D is uncertain. This CDR3 region has 18 residues. Germline CDR1 SGHAT, CDR2 FQNNGV. Trimming shortened V by 3 bases and J by 0 bases, and 17 bases separated the two germline ends.

This clonotype showed up just a few times. The chain couples TRBV5-1 to TRBJ2-5; 9 nucleotides match TRBD1. CDR3 length: 16 amino acids. Unmatched junction bases numbered 12, after V lost 4 bases and J lost 5 bases. CDR1 is SGHRS, CDR2 YFSETQ, per germline. The CDR3 sequence: CASSGRPGQGRETQYF. CDR3 DNA sequence: TGCGCCAGCAGCGGACGACCGGGACAGGGACGGGAGACCCAGTACTTC.

This clonotype occurred many times. The rearrangement links TRBV5-1 to TRBJ1-1; D ambiguous. CDR1 is SGHRS, CDR2 YFSETQ, per germline. V was shortened by 5 bases and J by 4 bases, with 12 bases between the two germline ends. This CDR3 has 13 amino acids. CDR3 DNA sequence: TGCGCCAGCAGTTCCGACCCGAGCACTGAAGCTTTCTTT. Its protein product is CASSSDPSTEAFF.

There are a few counts of this clonotype. The chain employs TRBV7-2 and TRBJ1-2, with D possibly matching TRBD1 (6 bases). CDR1 and CDR2 (germline): SGHTA, FQGNSA. The CDR3 spans 14 residues. The V end lost 4 bases, the J end lost 7 bases, and 16 bases lay between the germline ends. The CDR3 reads CASSSYRVEGGYTF. Written as DNA, the CDR3 is TGTGCCAGCAGCTCCTACAGGGTAGAGGGTGGCTACACCTTC. Drawing the rest from reference TRBV7-2 and TRBJ1-2, the complete variable domain is GAGVSQSPSNKVTEKGKDVELRCDPISGHTALYWYRQSLGQGLEFLIYFQGNSAPDKSGLPSDRFSAERTGGSVSTLTIQRTQQEDSAVYLCASSSYRVEGGYTFGSGTRLTVV.

This clonotype turned up a few times. The genes are TRBV14 and TRBJ2-7; TRBD1 is a possible D gene (5 bases). Germline V lookup: CDR1 SGHDN, CDR2 FVKESK. Deletions cut 2 bases from V and 5 bases from J, with 10 bases between. The CDR3 is made up of 13 amino acids. Written as DNA, the CDR3 is TGTGCCAGCAGCCAACAGGGCCCCCACGAGCAGTACTTC. Amino acid sequence: CASSQQGPHEQYF. Full variable domain (rest looked up from reference TRBV14 and TRBJ2-7): EAGVTQFPSHSVIEKGQTVTLRCDPISGHDNLYWYRRVMGKEIKFLLHFVKESKQDESGMPNNRFLAERTGGTYSTLKVQPAELEDSGVYFCASSQQGPHEQYFGPGTRLTVT.

In its sample, this clonotype was seen many times. The chain employs TRBV29-1 and TRBJ1-2, with D maybe TRBD1 (6 bases). The CDR3 runs 15 residues. Germline CDR1 is SQVTM and CDR2 is ANQGSEA. V lost 7 bases and J 1 base, leaving 19 bases between the germline ends. CDR3 residues: CSAPIGGGLNYGYTF. The DNA for the CDR3 is TGCAGCGCCCCGATAGGGGGGGGGCTTAACTATGGCTACACCTTC. Full variable domain (rest looked up from reference TRBV29-1 and TRBJ1-2): SAVISQKPSRDICQRGTSLTIQCQVDSQVTMMFWYRQQPGQSLTLIATANQGSEATYESGFVIDKFPISRPNLTFSTLTVSNMSPEDSSIYLCSAPIGGGLNYGYTFGSGTRLTVV.

The sample holds many counts of this clonotype. J is TRBJ2-5 and V is TRBV7-2, with TRBD1 matching over 9 bases. The CDR3 consists of 15 residues. Losses at the gene ends were 4 bases for V and 4 bases for J; bases not matched to a gene: 7. In germline, CDR1 is SGHTA, CDR2 FQGNSA. CDR3 nucleotides: TGTGCCAGCAGCTCCACAGGGGGCTATGGAGAGACCCAGTACTTC. This sequence encodes CASSSTGGYGETQYF. Full variable domain (rest looked up from reference TRBV7-2 and TRBJ2-5): GAGVSQSPSNKVTEKGKDVELRCDPISGHTALYWYRQSLGQGLEFLIYFQGNSAPDKSGLPSDRFSAERTGGSVSTLTIQRTQQEDSAVYLCASSSTGGYGETQYFGPGTRLLVL.

The gene calls are TRBV11-2 and TRBJ2-3; no reliable D call. Germline V gives CDR1 SGHAT, CDR2 FQNNGV. The length of the CDR3 is 15 residues. V lost 1 base, J lost 5 bases, and 13 bases lay in between. Here the CDR3 reads CASSLVTPRQDTQYF. The CDR3 bases are TGTGCCAGCAGCTTAGTGACTCCTCGGCAAGATACGCAGTATTTT.

This clonotype was detected ten times or more. The chain uses TRBV18 and TRBJ2-1; TRBD1 aligns across 9 bases. Germline CDR1 is KGHSH and CDR2 is LQKENI. Trimming removed 3 bases from V and 5 bases from J; junction bases left unmatched: 8. The CDR3 length is 16 residues. The DNA of the CDR3 is TGTGCCAGCTCACCCAAGACAGGGGGGAACGACAATGAGCAGTTCTTC. This sequence encodes CASSPKTGGNDNEQFF.

This chain joins TRBV18 and TRBJ1-4; a weak D match, TRBD1 (6 bases). Germline V gene data show CDR1 as KGHSH and CDR2 as LQKENI. The CDR3 extends over 12 amino acids. Trimming cost V 6 bases and J 8 bases, with 10 bases left between them. CDR3 bases: TGTGCCAGCTCCCTCGGACAGGAAAAACTGTTTTTT. This translates into CASSLGQEKLFF.

There are many counts of this clonotype. This sequence joins TRBV20-1 and TRBJ2-1, with 10 bases lining up with TRBD2. The germline gives CDR1 DFQATT, CDR2 SNEGSKA (reference sequence). V was clipped by 5 bases and J by 0 bases; unmatched bases: 1. This CDR3 contains 14 residues. The CDR3 DNA is TGCAGTGCTGCTAGCGGGAGCTCCTACAATGAGCAGTTCTTC. Its translation is CSAASGSSYNEQFF.

The gene calls are TRBV19 and TRBJ1-5, with D tentatively TRBD1 (6 bases). This CDR3 is built from 16 residues. Germline CDR1 reads LNHDA; CDR2 reads SQIVND (reference sequence). Between the trimmed V and J ends, which lost 6 bases and 2 bases, there was a span of 17 bases. In nucleotides, the CDR3 is TGTGCCAGTAGGCCACAGGCGGGGGCCCGCAATCAGCCCCAGCATTTT. This sequence encodes CASRPQAGARNQPQHF.

This clonotype was detected many times. The chain uses TRBV7-3 and TRBJ2-1; 8 bases match TRBD1. The J segment lost 6 bases and the V segment lost 1 base, leaving 5 bases of the junction unmatched. The CDR3 is 15 residues long. CDR1 and CDR2 from the germline V gene are SGHTA and FQGTGA. The CDR3 DNA reads TGTGCCAGCAGCTTAAGGGGGACAGGCAGCAATGAGCAGTTCTTC. The encoded protein is CASSLRGTGSNEQFF. The entire variable domain, with the rest obtained from reference TRBV7-3 and TRBJ2-1, is as follows: GAGVSQTPSNKVTEKGKYVELRCDPISGHTALYWYRQSLGQGPEFLIYFQGTGAADDSGLPNDRFFAVRPEGSVSTLKIQRTERGDSAVYLCASSLRGTGSNEQFFGPGTRLTVL.

This clonotype has a count of ten or more. The CDR3, as DNA: TGTGCCACCAGCAGAGATAAACCGGGACAGGGGGCGGCTGGGGCCAACGTCCTGACTTTC. Residues: CATSRDKPGQGAAGANVLTF. The chain combines TRBV15 with TRBJ2-6; 12 bases are a match to TRBD1. Germline values: CDR1 LNHNV, CDR2 YYDKDF (reference sequence). The CDR3 sequence is 20 residues long. With 0 bases clipped from V and 2 bases from J, the junction kept 8 bases outside the gene matches.

This clonotype has more than one count but fewer than ten. The chain has TRBV5-4 and TRBJ1-5; D is perhaps TRBD1 (5 bases). Germline V gene lookup returns CDR1 SGHNT and CDR2 YYREEE (reference sequence). Trimming took off 2 bases at V and 3 bases at J, with 12 bases between the two ends. The CDR3 is 15 amino acids. The CDR3 spells CASSLMGPSNQPQHF. CDR3 coding DNA: TGTGCCAGCAGCTTAATGGGACCTTCCAATCAGCCCCAGCATTTT.

This chain connects TRBV6-5 to TRBJ2-1, with 12 bases aligning to TRBD2. Germline CDR1 is MNHEY and CDR2 is SVGAGI. The CDR3 totals 14 residues. The V segment lost 6 bases and the J segment 6 bases; nucleotides outside the gene matches: 3. CDR3 nucleotides: TGTGCCAGCAGGACTAGCGGGAGTATCAATGAGCAGTTCTTC. This gives the protein CASRTSGSINEQFF.